The 30 T cell receptor beta chains below were found in one sample sequenced in a study of blood T cell repertoires in COVID-19. The repertoire was sequenced with immunoSEQ multiplex PCR; TCRdb's copy has only in-frame clones and lacks some. The table records about 160,000 clones, 70% to 90% of them present only once. The source material was peripheral blood. The receptors come from a man aged 40-50 years with acute or convalescent COVID-19.

The genes are TRBV14 and TRBJ2-5, with D unclear. Per the germline V gene, CDR1 is SGHDN and CDR2 is FVKESK. This CDR3 has 16 amino acids. V dropped 2 bases and J dropped 0 bases, with 13 bases sitting between them. CDR3 DNA sequence: TGTGCCAGCAGCCAAACCTTAAACCGGTACCAAGAGACCCAGTACTTC. It encodes CASSQTLNRYQETQYF.

As regards this clone: Other nucleotide sequences from this sample produce the same CDR3. The rearrangement links TRBV2 to TRBJ2-5; maybe TRBD2 (7 bases). The V and J ends lost 8 bases and 1 base respectively, with 17 bases between them. The CDR3 consists of 15 residues. Per germline, CDR1 SNHLY and CDR2 FYNNEI. The CDR3 region has the DNA TGTGCCAGCGGGGGTAGGGGGGGACGCCAAGAGACCCAGTACTTC. This encodes CASGGRGGRQETQYF.

V gene TRBV6-5 combines with J gene TRBJ1-2; D is ambiguous. The V gene's germline CDR1 is MNHEY and CDR2 SVGAGI. V shed 11 bases and J shed 8 bases, with 15 bases lying between them. The CDR3 loop spans 11 amino acids. In DNA, the CDR3 is TGTGCCGGCGGCAAATTAAACGGCTACACCTTC. Translated, it gives CAGGKLNGYTF.

The chain combines TRBV9 with TRBJ1-4; 8 bases fit TRBD1. The J segment lost 8 bases and the V segment lost 3 bases, leaving 6 bases of the junction unmatched. Per germline, CDR1 SGDLS and CDR2 YYNGEE. The CDR3 loop spans 14 amino acids. In DNA, the CDR3 is TGTGCCAGCAGCGCCGACAGGGGAGGCGAAAAACTGTTTTTT. Translation gives CASSADRGGEKLFF.

The chain recombines TRBV7-2 with TRBJ1-1; D uncertain. V lost 5 bases and J 4 bases, leaving 11 bases between the germline ends. This CDR3 spans 13 amino acids. The germline V gene has CDR1 SGHTA and CDR2 FQGNSA. The CDR3 loop reads CASSTRVSTEAFF. The CDR3 DNA reads as TGTGCCAGCAGCACCCGGGTGAGCACTGAAGCTTTCTTT.

The CDR3 spells CASSRGGPATYEQYF. The CDR3 coding sequence is TGTGCCAGCAGCCGCGGGGGGCCGGCCACCTACGAGCAGTACTTC. V is TRBV9 and J is TRBJ2-7, with 8 bases matching TRBD2. J was trimmed by 2 bases and V by 4 bases; bases with no gene match: 8. CDR3 length: 15 residues. Germline V gene sequence: CDR1 SGDLS, CDR2 YYNGEE.

This chain connects TRBV5-1 to TRBJ2-1; tentative D call: TRBD1 (6 bases). The CDR3 is 12 amino acids. V lost 2 bases and J lost 12, with 12 bases in between. The V gene's germline CDR1 is SGHRS and CDR2 YFSETQ. CDR3 coding DNA: TGCGCCAGCAGCTTTACAGGGTGGGGGCAGTTCTTC. Translating it yields CASSFTGWGQFF. The whole variable domain, filled in from reference TRBV5-1 and TRBJ2-1, reads KAGVTQTPRYLIKTRGQQVTLSCSPISGHRSVSWYQQTPGQGLQFLFEYFSETQRNKGNFPGRFSGRQFSNSRSEMNVSTLELGDSALYLCASSFTGWGQFFGPGTRLTVL.

In nucleotides, the CDR3 is TGTGCCAGCAGCTTGGCCCTCTATAGCCAAACCGTGGCTTTCTTT. It codes for CASSLALYSQTVAFF. The chain carries TRBV5-6 and TRBJ1-1; no clear D gene. The CDR3 is 15 residues long. In germline, CDR1 is SGHDT, CDR2 YYEEEE. V was pared by 0 bases and J by 11 bases, with 20 bases between. Supplemented by reference TRBV5-6 and TRBJ1-1, the full variable domain reads DAGVTQSPTHLIKTRGQQVTLRCSPKSGHDTVSWYQQALGQGPQFIFQYYEEEERQRGNFPDRFSGHQFPNYSSELNVNALLLGDSALYLCASSLALYSQTVAFFGQGTRLTVV.

This clone was picked up a small number of times. The chain links TRBV29-1 to TRBJ1-2; D is unclear. V lost 0 bases, J lost 0 bases, and 14 bases lay in between. The CDR3 runs to 16 residues. The germline gives CDR1 SQVTM, CDR2 ANQGSEA. The CDR3 region has the DNA TGCAGCGTTGAAGATTTTACAGCGGGAGCTAACTATGGCTACACCTTC. Residues: CSVEDFTAGANYGYTF.

The J gene is TRBJ2-6, the V gene TRBV6-5, with D possibly matching TRBD1 (6 bases). Germline V gene sequence: CDR1 MNHEY, CDR2 SVGAGI. The length of the CDR3 is 14 residues. The V end was cut by 8 bases, the J end by 3 bases, with 11 bases between. The CDR3 bases are TGTGCCAGCTTGAGGACAGTTGGGGCCAACGTCCTGACTTTC. Its translation: CASLRTVGANVLTF.

V and J are TRBV7-9 and TRBJ1-2; TRBD1 is a possible D gene (6 bases). The CDR3 sequence is 14 residues long. Trimming left V 5 bases short and J 2 bases short, with 12 bases between. Germline V gene data show CDR1 as SEHNR and CDR2 as FQNEAQ (reference sequence). Written as DNA, the CDR3 is TGTGCCAGCAGCCAGAGACAGGAAAACTATGGCTACACCTTC. Protein: CASSQRQENYGYTF.

This clone was recorded a few times. V gene TRBV15 combines with J gene TRBJ1-2, with D perhaps matching TRBD1 (6 bases). CDR1 and CDR2 (germline): LNHNV, YYDKDF (reference sequence). This CDR3 comprises 13 residues. V lost 5 bases and J lost 4, with 11 bases in between. For the CDR3, the DNA is TGTGCCACCAGCCAGGGACATTCCTATGGCTACACCTTC. It specifies CATSQGHSYGYTF.

This clone was seen a single time. The chain joins TRBV9 to TRBJ1-6; D remains ambiguous. The CDR3 length is 13 residues. CDR1 is SGDLS and CDR2 is YYNGEE in the germline V gene. The V and J ends lost 0 bases and 8 bases respectively, with 6 bases between them. CDR3 sequence: CASSVDVYSPLHF. CDR3 sequence (DNA): TGTGCCAGCAGCGTAGATGTCTATTCACCCCTCCACTTT.

This clone was seen just once. The rearrangement links TRBV5-1 to TRBJ1-2; D is undetermined. CDR1 SGHRS and CDR2 YFSETQ come from the germline V gene. This CDR3 is 14 amino acids long. Trimming pared 0 bases from V and 6 bases from J, leaving 12 bases between. CDR3 in amino acids: CASSLGSGHDGYTF. CDR3 DNA sequence: TGCGCCAGCAGCTTGGGGTCAGGTCATGATGGCTACACCTTC.

The chain combines TRBV11-2 with TRBJ2-2; 8 bases map to TRBD2. Germline V gives CDR1 SGHAT, CDR2 FQNNGV. The CDR3 totals 19 residues. After removal of 0 bases from V and 5 bases from J, the junction contained 14 bases not matched to a gene. CDR3: CASSLDPLARGGRTGELFF. The CDR3 DNA reads as TGTGCCAGCAGCTTAGATCCTCTAGCTCGGGGGGGCCGAACCGGGGAGCTGTTTTTT.

This clone was counted once. The CDR3 coding sequence is TGTGCCAGCAGCTTAGGGCAGAGCTACACCTTC. It yields the protein CASSLGQSYTF. The gene calls are TRBV7-8 and TRBJ1-2; D unclear. CDR3 size: 11 residues. The germline V gene encodes CDR1 SGHVS and CDR2 FQNEAQ. The germline V and J ends were trimmed by 1 base and 9 bases, with 6 bases remaining between them.

The rearrangement uses TRBV5-4 and TRBJ1-3; 10 bases map to TRBD1. Germline CDR1 is SGHNT and CDR2 is YYREEE (reference sequence). V dropped 5 bases and J dropped 4; count of bases not matched to a gene: 9. The length of the CDR3 is 16 residues. CDR3 amino acids: CASSRRDRGSGNTIYF. The CDR3 DNA follows: TGTGCCAGCAGTAGGAGGGACAGGGGATCCGGAAACACCATATATTTT.

This clone has a single count. V is TRBV9 and J is TRBJ1-1, with 8 bases that match TRBD1. The CDR3 runs 14 residues. The J segment lost 5 bases and the V segment lost 3 bases, leaving 6 bases of the junction unmatched. Germline-derived CDR1 and CDR2 are SGDLS and YYNGEE. The CDR3 DNA reads TGTGCCAGCAGCGGACAGGGGAGCGGAACTGAAGCTTTCTTT. It encodes CASSGQGSGTEAFF.

The chain couples TRBV5-1 to TRBJ1-3; D call uncertain. Germline CDR1 reads SGHRS; CDR2 reads YFSETQ. Trimming pared 2 bases from V and 0 bases from J, leaving 9 bases between. The CDR3 runs 15 residues. The CDR3 nucleotides read TGCGCCAGCAGCTTCTCGGGGAACTCTGGAAACACCATATATTTT. Translating gives CASSFSGNSGNTIYF.

The V call is TRBV2, the J call TRBJ2-5; D call uncertain. CDR3 length: 13 amino acids. The V and J ends lost 7 bases and 1 base respectively, with 10 bases between them. Germline assignment: CDR1 SNHLY and CDR2 FYNNEI. Here the CDR3 DNA reads TGTGCCAGCACCAAGCAAGTCCAAGAGACCCAGTACTTC. This sequence encodes CASTKQVQETQYF. Full variable domain (outside the CDR3, taken from reference TRBV2 and TRBJ2-5): EPEVTQTPSHQVTQMGQEVILRCVPISNHLYFYWYRQILGQKVEFLVSFYNNEISEKSEIFDDQFSVERPDGSNFTLKIRSTKLEDSAMYFCASTKQVQETQYFGPGTRLLVL.

This clone has a single count. The chain recombines TRBV11-2 with TRBJ2-7; 10 bases match TRBD1. V was pared by 5 bases and J by 3 bases, with 7 bases of the junction left unmatched. Germline loops: CDR1 SGHAT, CDR2 FQNNGV. This CDR3 is built from 15 residues. In nucleotides, the CDR3 is TGTGCCAGCAGCGAGGGACAGGGGCCCTACTACGAGCAGTACTTC. Protein sequence: CASSEGQGPYYEQYF.

The rearrangement links TRBV18 to TRBJ1-4; TRBD1 matches 8 bases. The ends lost 2 bases at V and 7 bases at J; junction bases unmatched: 6. Germline V gene sequence: CDR1 KGHSH, CDR2 LQKENI. CDR3 length: 15 residues. In nucleotides, the CDR3 is TGTGCCAGCTCACCATCGGACAGGGCAGGTGAAAAACTGTTTTTT. It yields the protein CASSPSDRAGEKLFF.

The rearrangement uses TRBV27 and TRBJ1-4; possibly TRBD1 for D (6 bases). There are 17 residues in the CDR3. The ends were cut back, 3 bases at V and 2 bases at J, with 16 bases in the middle. CDR1 is MNHEY and CDR2 is SMNVEV in the germline V gene (reference sequence). The CDR3 sequence is CASSFSTGFLTNEKLFF. CDR3 in DNA: TGTGCCAGCAGTTTCAGTACAGGGTTTTTGACTAATGAAAAACTGTTTTTT.

This chain joins TRBV5-4 and TRBJ2-5, with D maybe TRBD2 (5 bases). The CDR3 contains 16 residues. V dropped 2 bases and J dropped 5 bases, with 19 bases sitting between them. CDR1 SGHNT and CDR2 YYREEE come from the germline V gene (reference sequence). The CDR3 DNA is TGTGCCAGCAGCTTCGGTGCCAGTAGAGGGTCGGAGACCCAGTACTTC. Its translation: CASSFGASRGSETQYF.

This clone appeared once. The chain recombines TRBV5-6 with TRBJ1-6; weak D call: TRBD1 (5 bases). V was clipped by 4 bases and J by 10 bases, with 15 bases between them. The CDR3 length is 14 residues. The germline V gene has CDR1 SGHDT and CDR2 YYEEEE. CDR3 nucleotide sequence: TGTGCCAGCAGCGCCAGGGTAGTAAGGTCACCCCTCCACTTT. Residues: CASSARVVRSPLHF.

The rearrangement uses TRBV19 and TRBJ1-1; a possible D gene is TRBD1 (5 bases). V was pared by 3 bases and J by 6 bases, with 17 bases between. Per the germline V gene, CDR1 is LNHDA and CDR2 is SQIVND (reference sequence). The CDR3 length is 15 residues. The DNA of the CDR3 is TGTGCCAGTAGTATGGGGCAGGACCTAAACGCTGAAGCTTTCTTT. Protein sequence: CASSMGQDLNAEAFF.

The gene calls are TRBV5-1 and TRBJ2-7, with TRBD1 as a possible D gene (6 bases). V lost 0 bases and J lost 3, with 13 bases in between. CDR3 length: 15 residues. The germline gives CDR1 SGHRS, CDR2 YFSETQ. DNA for the CDR3: TGCGCCAGCAGCTTGGCGACCCAAGGGGGCTACGAGCAGTACTTC. Translation gives CASSLATQGGYEQYF.

The chain employs TRBV30 and TRBJ2-3; the D is unclear. The CDR3 has 13 amino acids. Germline-derived CDR1 and CDR2 are GTSNPN and SVGIG (reference sequence). Trimming removed 1 base at V and 2 bases at J, with 7 bases between. Here the CDR3 reads CAWSGAYTDTQYF. DNA for the CDR3: TGTGCCTGGAGTGGCGCTTACACAGATACGCAGTATTTT.

The chain recombines TRBV12-3 or TRBV12-4 with TRBJ2-2, with a tentative D call TRBD2 (5 bases). This CDR3 is 13 amino acids long. V lost 2 bases and J lost 6, with 7 bases in between. This chain's CDR3 is CASSLSSPGELFF. DNA of the CDR3: TGTGCCAGCAGTTTATCTAGCCCCGGGGAGCTGTTTTTT.

The chain couples TRBV7-2 to TRBJ1-6; D remains ambiguous. CDR3 length: 13 amino acids. CDR1 is SGHTA and CDR2 is FQGNSA in the germline V gene. Deletions cut 1 base from V and 8 bases from J, with 6 bases between. This CDR3 reads CASSLGADSPLHF. The CDR3 nucleotides are TGTGCCAGCAGCTTAGGGGCAGATTCACCCCTCCACTTT.